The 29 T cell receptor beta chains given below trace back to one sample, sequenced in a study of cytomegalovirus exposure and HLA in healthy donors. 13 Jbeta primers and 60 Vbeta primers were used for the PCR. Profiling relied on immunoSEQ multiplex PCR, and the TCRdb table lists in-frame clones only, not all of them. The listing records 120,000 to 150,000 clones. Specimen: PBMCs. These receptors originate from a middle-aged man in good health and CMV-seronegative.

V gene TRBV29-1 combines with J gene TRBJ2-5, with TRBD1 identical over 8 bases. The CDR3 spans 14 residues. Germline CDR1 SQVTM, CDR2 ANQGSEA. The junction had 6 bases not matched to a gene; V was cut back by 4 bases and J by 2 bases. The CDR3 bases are TGCAGCGTTGGAGGGACAGGATTACAAGAGACCCAGTACTTC. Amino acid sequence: CSVGGTGLQETQYF.

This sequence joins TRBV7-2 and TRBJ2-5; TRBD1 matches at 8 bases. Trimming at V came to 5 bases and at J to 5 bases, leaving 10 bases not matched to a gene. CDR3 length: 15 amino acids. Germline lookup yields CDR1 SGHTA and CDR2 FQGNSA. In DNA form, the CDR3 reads TGTGCCAGCAGCAAAGGGGCAGGGGGCTCGGAGACCCAGTACTTC. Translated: CASSKGAGGSETQYF.

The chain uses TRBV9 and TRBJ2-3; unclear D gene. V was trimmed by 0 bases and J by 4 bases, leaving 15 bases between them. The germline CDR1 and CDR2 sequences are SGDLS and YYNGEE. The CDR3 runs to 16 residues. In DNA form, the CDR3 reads TGTGCCAGCAGCGTAGGAGGTCCGTTACCCGCAGATACGCAGTATTTT. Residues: CASSVGGPLPADTQYF.

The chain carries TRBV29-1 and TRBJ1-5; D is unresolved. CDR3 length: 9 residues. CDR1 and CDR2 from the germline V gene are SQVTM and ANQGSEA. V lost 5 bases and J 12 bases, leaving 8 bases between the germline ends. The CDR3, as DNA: TGCAGCGTTCCCCGGGACCAGCATTTT. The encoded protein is CSVPRDQHF. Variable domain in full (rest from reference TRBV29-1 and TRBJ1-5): SAVISQKPSRDICQRGTSLTIQCQVDSQVTMMFWYRQQPGQSLTLIATANQGSEATYESGFVIDKFPISRPNLTFSTLTVSNMSPEDSSIYLCSVPRDQHFGDGTRLSIL.

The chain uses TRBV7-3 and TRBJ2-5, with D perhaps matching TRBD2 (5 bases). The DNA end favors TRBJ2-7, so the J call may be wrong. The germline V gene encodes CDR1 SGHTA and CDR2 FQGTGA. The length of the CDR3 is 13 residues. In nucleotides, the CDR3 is TGTGCCAGCAGCTCCGGACTCTCCTACGAGCAGTACTTC. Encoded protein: CASSSGLSYEQYF.

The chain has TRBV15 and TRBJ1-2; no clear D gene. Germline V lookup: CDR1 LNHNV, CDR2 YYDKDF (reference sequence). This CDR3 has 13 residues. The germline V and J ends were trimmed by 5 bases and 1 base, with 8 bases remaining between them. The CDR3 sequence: CATSDRVNYGYTF. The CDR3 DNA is TGTGCCACCAGCGATCGGGTTAACTATGGCTACACCTTC.

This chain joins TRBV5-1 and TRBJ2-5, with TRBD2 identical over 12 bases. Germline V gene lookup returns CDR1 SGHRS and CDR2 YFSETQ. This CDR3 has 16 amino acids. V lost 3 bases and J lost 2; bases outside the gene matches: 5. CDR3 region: CASSSGLAGRQETQYF. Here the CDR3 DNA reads TGCGCCAGCAGCTCCGGACTAGCGGGGCGACAAGAGACCCAGTACTTC. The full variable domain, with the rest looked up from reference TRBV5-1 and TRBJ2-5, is KAGVTQTPRYLIKTRGQQVTLSCSPISGHRSVSWYQQTPGQGLQFLFEYFSETQRNKGNFPGRFSGRQFSNSRSEMNVSTLELGDSALYLCASSSGLAGRQETQYFGPGTRLLVL.

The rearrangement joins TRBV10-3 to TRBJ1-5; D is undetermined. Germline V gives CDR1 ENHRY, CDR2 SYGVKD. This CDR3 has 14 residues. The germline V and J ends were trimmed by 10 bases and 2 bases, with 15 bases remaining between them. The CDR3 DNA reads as TGTGCCACCGCTGGTACCGCGGGCAATCAGCCCCAGCATTTT. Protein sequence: CATAGTAGNQPQHF.

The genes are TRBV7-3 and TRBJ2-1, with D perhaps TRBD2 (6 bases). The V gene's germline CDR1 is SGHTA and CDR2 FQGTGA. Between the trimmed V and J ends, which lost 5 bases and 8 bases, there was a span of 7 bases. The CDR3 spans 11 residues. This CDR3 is CASSRGDEQFF. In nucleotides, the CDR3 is TGTGCCAGCAGCCGCGGGGATGAGCAGTTCTTC.

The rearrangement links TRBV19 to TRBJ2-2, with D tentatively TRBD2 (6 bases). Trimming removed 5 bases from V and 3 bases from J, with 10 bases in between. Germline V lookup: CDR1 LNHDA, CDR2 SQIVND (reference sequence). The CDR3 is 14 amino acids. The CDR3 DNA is TGTGCCAGTAGTCCAAAGCGGGACACCGGGGAGCTGTTTTTT. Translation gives CASSPKRDTGELFF.

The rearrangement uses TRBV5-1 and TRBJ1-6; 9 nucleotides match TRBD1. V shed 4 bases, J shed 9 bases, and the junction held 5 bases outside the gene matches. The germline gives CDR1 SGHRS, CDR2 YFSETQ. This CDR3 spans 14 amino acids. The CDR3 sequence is CASSPTGGTSPLHF. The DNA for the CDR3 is TGCGCCAGCAGCCCGACAGGGGGTACTTCACCCCTCCACTTT.

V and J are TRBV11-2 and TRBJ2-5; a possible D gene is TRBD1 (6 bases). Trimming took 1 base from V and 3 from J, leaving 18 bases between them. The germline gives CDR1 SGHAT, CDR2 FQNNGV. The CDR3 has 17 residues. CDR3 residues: CASSLGVQGPGKETQYF. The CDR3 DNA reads TGTGCCAGCAGCTTAGGGGTCCAGGGGCCTGGAAAAGAGACCCAGTACTTC.

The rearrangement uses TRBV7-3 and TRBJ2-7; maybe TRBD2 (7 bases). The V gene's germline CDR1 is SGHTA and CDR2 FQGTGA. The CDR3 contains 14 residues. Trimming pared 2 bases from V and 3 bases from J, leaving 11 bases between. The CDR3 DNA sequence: TGTGCCAGCAGCTTATGGGGGGGCGACTACGAGCAGTACTTC. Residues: CASSLWGGDYEQYF.

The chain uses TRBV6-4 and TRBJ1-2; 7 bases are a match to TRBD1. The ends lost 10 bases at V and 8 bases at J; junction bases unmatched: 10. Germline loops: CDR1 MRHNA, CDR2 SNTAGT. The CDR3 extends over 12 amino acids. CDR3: CAINRGLGGYTF. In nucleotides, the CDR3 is TGTGCCATTAACAGGGGCCTCGGCGGCTACACCTTC.

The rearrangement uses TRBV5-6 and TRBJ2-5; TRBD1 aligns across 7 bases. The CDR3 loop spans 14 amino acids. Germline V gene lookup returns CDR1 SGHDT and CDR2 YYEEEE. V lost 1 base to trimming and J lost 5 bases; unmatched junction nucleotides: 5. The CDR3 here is CASSLLGGNETQYF. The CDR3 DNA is TGTGCCAGCAGCTTGTTAGGGGGCAACGAGACCCAGTACTTC.

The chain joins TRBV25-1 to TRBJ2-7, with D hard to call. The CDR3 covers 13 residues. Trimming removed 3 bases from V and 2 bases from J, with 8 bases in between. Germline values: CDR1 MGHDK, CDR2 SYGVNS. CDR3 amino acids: CASSDVATYEQYF. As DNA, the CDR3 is TGTGCCAGCAGTGATGTAGCAACCTACGAGCAGTACTTC.

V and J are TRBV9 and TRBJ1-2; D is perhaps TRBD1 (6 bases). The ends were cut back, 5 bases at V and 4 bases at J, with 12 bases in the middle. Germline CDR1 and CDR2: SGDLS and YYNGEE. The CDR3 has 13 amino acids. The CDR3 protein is CASSRDTSYGYTF. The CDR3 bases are TGTGCCAGCAGTAGGGACACCTCCTATGGCTACACCTTC.

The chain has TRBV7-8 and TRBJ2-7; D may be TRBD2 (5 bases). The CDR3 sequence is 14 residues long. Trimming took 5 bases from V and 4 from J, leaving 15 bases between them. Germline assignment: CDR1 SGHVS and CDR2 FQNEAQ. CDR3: CASSPRVGSYEQYF. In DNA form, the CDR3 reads TGTGCCAGCAGCCCGCGGGTTGGGTCTTACGAGCAGTACTTC.

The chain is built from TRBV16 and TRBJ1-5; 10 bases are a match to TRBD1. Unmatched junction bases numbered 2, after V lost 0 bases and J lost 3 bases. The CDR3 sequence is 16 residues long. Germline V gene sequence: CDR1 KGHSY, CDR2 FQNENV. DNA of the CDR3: TGTGCCAGCAGCCAATCGGACAGGGGGATCAATCAGCCCCAGCATTTT. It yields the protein CASSQSDRGINQPQHF.

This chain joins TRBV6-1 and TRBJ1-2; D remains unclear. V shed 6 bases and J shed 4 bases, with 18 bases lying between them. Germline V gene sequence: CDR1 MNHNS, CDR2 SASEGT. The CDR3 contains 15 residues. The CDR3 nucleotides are TGTGCCAGCAGCCCTAGTTCCTCAGCGCTCTATGGCTACACCTTC. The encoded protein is CASSPSSSALYGYTF.

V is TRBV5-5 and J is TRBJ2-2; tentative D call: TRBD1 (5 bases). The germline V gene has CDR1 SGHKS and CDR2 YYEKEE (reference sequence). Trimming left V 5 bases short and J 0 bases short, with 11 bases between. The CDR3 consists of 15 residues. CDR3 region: CASSSWTTNTGELFF. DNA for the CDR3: TGTGCCAGCAGTTCCTGGACAACGAACACCGGGGAGCTGTTTTTT.

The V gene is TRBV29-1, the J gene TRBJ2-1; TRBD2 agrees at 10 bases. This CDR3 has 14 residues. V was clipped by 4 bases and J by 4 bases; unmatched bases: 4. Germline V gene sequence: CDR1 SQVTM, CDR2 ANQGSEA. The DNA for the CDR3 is TGCAGCGTTGGCATAGCGGGGGGATACAATGAGCAGTTCTTC. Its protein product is CSVGIAGGYNEQFF.

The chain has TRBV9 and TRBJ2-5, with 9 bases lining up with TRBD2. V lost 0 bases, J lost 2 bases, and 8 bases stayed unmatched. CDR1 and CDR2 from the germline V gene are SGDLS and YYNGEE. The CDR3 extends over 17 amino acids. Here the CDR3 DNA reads TGTGCCAGCAGCGTAGGAGAAGCGGGGGGACATCAAGAGACCCAGTACTTC. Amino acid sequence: CASSVGEAGGHQETQYF.

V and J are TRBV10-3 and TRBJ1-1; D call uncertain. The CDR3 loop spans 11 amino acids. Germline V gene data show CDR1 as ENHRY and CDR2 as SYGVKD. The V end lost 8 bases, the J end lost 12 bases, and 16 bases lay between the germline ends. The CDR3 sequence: CAIGLDEPTFF. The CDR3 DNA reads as TGTGCCATCGGACTGGACGAACCGACTTTCTTT.

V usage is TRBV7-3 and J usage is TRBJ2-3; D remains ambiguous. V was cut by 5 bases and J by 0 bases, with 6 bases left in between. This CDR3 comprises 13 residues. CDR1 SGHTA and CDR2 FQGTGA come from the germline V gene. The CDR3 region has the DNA TGTGCCAGCAGCCAAAAAAGCACAGATACGCAGTATTTT. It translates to CASSQKSTDTQYF.

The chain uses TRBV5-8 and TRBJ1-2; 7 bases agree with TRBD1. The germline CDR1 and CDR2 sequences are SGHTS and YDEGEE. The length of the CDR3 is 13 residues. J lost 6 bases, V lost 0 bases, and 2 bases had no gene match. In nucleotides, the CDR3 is TGTGCCAGCAGCTTGGGACAGGGTGATGGCTACACCTTC. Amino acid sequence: CASSLGQGDGYTF.

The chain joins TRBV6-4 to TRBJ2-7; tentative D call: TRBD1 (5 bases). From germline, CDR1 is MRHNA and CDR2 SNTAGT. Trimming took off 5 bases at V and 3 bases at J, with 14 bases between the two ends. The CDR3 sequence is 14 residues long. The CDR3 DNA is TGTGCCAGCAGTTTTGCAGGGTATGGCTACGAGCAGTACTTC. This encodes CASSFAGYGYEQYF.

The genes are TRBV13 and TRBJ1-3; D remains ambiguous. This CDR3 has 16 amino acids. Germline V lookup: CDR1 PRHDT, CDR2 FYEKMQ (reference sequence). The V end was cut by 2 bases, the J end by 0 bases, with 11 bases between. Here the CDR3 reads CASSLNPTLSGNTIYF. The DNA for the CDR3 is TGTGCCAGCAGCTTAAACCCAACTCTCTCTGGAAACACCATATATTTT.

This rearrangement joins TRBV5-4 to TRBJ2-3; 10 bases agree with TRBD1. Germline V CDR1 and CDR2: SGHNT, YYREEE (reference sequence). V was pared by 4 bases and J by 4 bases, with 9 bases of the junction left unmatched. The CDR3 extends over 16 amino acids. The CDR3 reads CASSRPPGQGADTQYF. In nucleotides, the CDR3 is TGTGCCAGCAGCCGCCCACCCGGACAGGGGGCAGATACGCAGTATTTT.